This note documents a single T cell receptor (beta chain) sequence. Its cognate antigen is unknown. The TCR beta cDNA libraries contained unique molecular identifiers. Each CDR3 protein gets one entry after TCRdb re-called the PCR reads with MiXCR. The sample records 750,000 to 950,000 distinct CDR3 sequences, about 53% being singletons. The data originate from a study of post-analysis software for immune sequencing data. Study-level points and caveats: Significantly lower normalized Chao1 diversity was found in patients with multiple sclerosis relative to controls. Five TRBV segments (TRBV5-6, TRBV5-1 and TRBV20-1 among them) occurred more frequently in patients than in controls. Co-batched samples clustered tightly together by F measure.

The CDR3 has 12 amino acids. Germline V lookup: CDR1 SEHNR, CDR2 FQNEAQ (reference sequence). Sequences were obtained from blood. The TCR originated in a girl under 18 with multiple sclerosis. The chain employs TRBV7-9 and TRBJ2-5; tentatively, D is TRBD2 (6 bases). The J call may be faulty, since TRBJ2-7 better matches the DNA end. The CDR3 region is CASSPGVNEQYF. CDR3 in DNA: TGTGCCAGCAGCCCGGGGGTTAACGAGCAGTACTTC.